A selection of T cell receptor beta chains follows, all from one sample in a study of blood T cell repertoires in COVID-19. Measured with immunoSEQ multiplex PCR; TCRdb has only the in-frame clones, and not every one. The table shows 98,000 or so clones, with 88% occurring only once. The sequenced sample was peripheral blood. These receptors originate from a human donor in a cohort sampled during active COVID-19. CDR3s include the opening cysteine and the closing phenylalanine or tryptophan. Fields, in order: J gene, D gene, V gene, clone size, CDR3 DNA, CDR3 protein. D genes are given only for firm matches. Part of the rows lack a size; the others show once, few, many or a class for expanded clones.

TRBJ2-2,.,TRBV7-9,.,TGTGCCAGCAGTTCGAGATACCACCCTAGCGCCGGGGAGCTGTTTTTT,CASSSRYHPSAGELFF
TRBJ1-5,TRBD1,TRBV6-6,.,TGTGCCAGCAGTTACACCGAGACAGGGTATCAGCCCCAGCATTTT,CASSYTETGYQPQHF
TRBJ1-1,.,TRBV6-5,few,TGTGCCAGCAGTTACACCGGGAACCCTGAAGCTTTCTTT,CASSYTGNPEAFF
TRBJ1-3,TRBD1,TRBV18,.,TGTGCCAGCTCACCCGGGACAGGGGCTTTGAACACCATATATTTT,CASSPGTGALNTIYF
TRBJ2-2,.,TRBV6-5,few,TGTGCCAGCAGGCGAGAGACTAGGAACACCGGGGAGCTGTTTTTT,CASRRETRNTGELFF
TRBJ2-5,TRBD2,TRBV4-1,.,TGCGCCAGCAGCCAAGAATCGGGAGGGAAGACCCAGTACTTC,CASSQESGGKTQYF
TRBJ2-7,.,TRBV5-1,.,TGCGCCAGCAGCCCCGAAGGTGGGAGCTCCTACGAGCAGTACTTC,CASSPEGGSSYEQYF
TRBJ1-1,.,TRBV19,.,TGTGCCAGTACCTGGGGAGGGTTCACTGAAGCTTTCTTT,CASTWGGFTEAFF
TRBJ1-2,TRBD1,TRBV4-1,.,TGCGCCAGCAGCCAAGACACAGGGGGCGACTATGGCTACACCTTC,CASSQDTGGDYGYTF
TRBJ1-1,.,TRBV18,.,TGTGCCAGCTCCCAACAGGGAGTAGGGACTGAAGCTTTCTTT,CASSQQGVGTEAFF
TRBJ2-3,TRBD2,TRBV7-9,once,TGTGCCAGCAGCTTTGTAGCGGGGGGCCGAATTAAAACAGATACGCAGTATTTT,CASSFVAGGRIKTDTQYF
TRBJ2-4,TRBD2,TRBV6-2/TRBV6-3,once,TGTGCCAGCAGTCGCTTTTCGACTAGCGGGCTAATTCTAGCCAAAAACATTCAGTACTTC,CASSRFSTSGLILAKNIQYF
TRBJ2-7,.,TRBV27,.,TGTGCCAGCAGTTTGAGCGGCGGGACCTCCTACGAGCAGTACTTC,CASSLSGGTSYEQYF
TRBJ1-5,.,TRBV23-1,.,TGCGCCAGCAGTCCGGTCTCGAGCAATCAGCCCCAGCATTTT,CASSPVSSNQPQHF
TRBJ1-2,TRBD1,TRBV2,.,TGTGCCAGCAGTGCCGCGGGACAGTTGCGTGGCTACACCTTC,CASSAAGQLRGYTF
TRBJ2-1,TRBD2,TRBV7-9,.,TGTGCCAGCAGCGAGGGACTAGCTGGCGTCTTC,CASSEGLAGVF
TRBJ1-2,.,TRBV18,.,TGTGCCAGCTCACCAACAGGAGACTATGGCTACACCTTC,CASSPTGDYGYTF
TRBJ1-5,TRBD1,TRBV7-9,.,TGTGCCAGCAGCTTGGGACAGGGGGATAGCAATCAGCCCCAGCATTTT,CASSLGQGDSNQPQHF
TRBJ1-2,.,TRBV6-5,.,TGTGCCAGCCCTCGGACAGATGGCTACACCTTC,CASPRTDGYTF
TRBJ1-3,TRBD1,TRBV9,.,TGTGCCAGCAGCGCGCCGACAGGGACCGTCTCTGGAAACACCATATATTTT,CASSAPTGTVSGNTIYF
TRBJ1-1,TRBD1,TRBV6-2/TRBV6-3,.,TGTGCCAGCAGTTACCCCCAGACAGGGGGGATGGCTGAAGCTTTCTTT,CASSYPQTGGMAEAFF
TRBJ2-1,.,TRBV7-9,.,TGTGCCAGCAGCCTGGGGGACACCGTTAGCAATGAGCAGTTCTTC,CASSLGDTVSNEQFF